The 30 T cell receptor beta chains presented below share a single source sample, sequenced in a study of shared clonotypes between healthy human individuals. The data were produced by immunoSEQ multiplex PCR, yet TCRdb's version contains in-frame clones alone and is incomplete. Among 2,500,000 or so clones listed, over 85% were seen once. Sequences were obtained from naive CD4+ T cells from PBMCs. Subset: CD45RA+ positively selected. The receptor set was obtained from a man younger than 35 in good health. Some clones in this sample may be carry-over from other donors' samples.

The chain has TRBV2 and TRBJ1-5; 8 nucleotides agree with TRBD1. The germline CDR1 and CDR2 sequences are SNHLY and FYNNEI. Losses at the gene ends were 7 bases for V and 6 bases for J; bases not matched to a gene: 5. There are 13 residues in the CDR3. CDR3 bases: TGTGCCAGCACCGGACAGGGTGGTCAGCCCCAGCATTTT. Translating it yields CASTGQGGQPQHF.

CDR3 DNA sequence: TGCGCCAGCAGCCCGGGACCCGCCGGCGGGGAGCTGTTTTTT. As protein: CASSPGPAGGELFF. The rearrangement uses TRBV5-1 and TRBJ2-2, with D perhaps matching TRBD1 or TRBD2 (5 bases each). This CDR3 is built from 14 residues. CDR1 and CDR2 from the germline V gene are SGHRS and YFSETQ. V shed 4 bases and J shed 7 bases, with 14 bases lying between them.

This chain links TRBV5-1 with TRBJ2-5, with TRBD1 matching over 9 bases. V was clipped by 0 bases and J by 2 bases; unmatched bases: 8. Germline V lookup: CDR1 SGHRS, CDR2 YFSETQ. The CDR3 covers 17 residues. CDR3: CASSLGGTGPQQETQYF. DNA of the CDR3: TGCGCCAGCAGCTTGGGAGGGACAGGGCCCCAACAAGAGACCCAGTACTTC.

This sequence joins TRBV11-2 and TRBJ2-5, with 7 bases fitting TRBD2. CDR1 SGHAT and CDR2 FQNNGV come from the germline V gene. This CDR3 has 15 residues. Germline trimming cut 5 bases from V and 4 bases from J; bases unmatched to any gene: 10. CDR3 amino acids: CASSPDGRVGETQYF. CDR3 in DNA: TGTGCCAGCAGCCCTGATGGGAGGGTTGGAGAGACCCAGTACTTC.

V gene TRBV30 combines with J gene TRBJ2-3, with TRBD2 identical over 10 bases. This CDR3 spans 15 amino acids. Trimming at V came to 8 bases and at J to 5 bases, leaving 13 bases not matched to a gene. Germline CDR1 and CDR2: GTSNPN and SVGIG (reference sequence). CDR3 in amino acids: CARMFSSGGVDTQYF. CDR3 DNA sequence: TGTGCCCGTATGTTCAGCAGCGGGGGGGTAGATACGCAGTATTTT.

This clone has just a few counts. The chain combines TRBV2 with TRBJ2-3, with a tentative D call TRBD2 (5 bases). The CDR3 loop spans 14 amino acids. V lost 5 bases and J lost 1, with 10 bases in between. The germline V gene has CDR1 SNHLY and CDR2 FYNNEI. The CDR3 nucleotides are TGTGCCAGCAGTATGGTTAGCGGCACAGATACGCAGTATTTT. Translation: CASSMVSGTDTQYF.

The chain's CDR3 is CATSTKQGGPQPQHF. The CDR3 coding sequence is TGTGCCACCAGCACTAAACAGGGGGGTCCTCAGCCCCAGCATTTT. The chain has TRBV15 and TRBJ1-5; TRBD1 agrees at 8 bases. The CDR3 loop spans 15 amino acids. CDR1 LNHNV and CDR2 YYDKDF come from the germline V gene (reference sequence). V dropped 4 bases and J dropped 6; count of bases not matched to a gene: 8.

The rearrangement joins TRBV30 to TRBJ2-1; D remains ambiguous. Germline V CDR1 and CDR2: GTSNPN, SVGIG (reference sequence). CDR3 length: 16 residues. Trimming cost V 4 bases and J 2 bases, with 18 bases left between them. The CDR3 here is CAWIRRDSTTYNEQFF. The CDR3 DNA reads TGTGCCTGGATTAGGAGAGACTCGACAACCTACAATGAGCAGTTCTTC.

The V gene is TRBV7-3, the J gene TRBJ2-1, with D possibly TRBD2 on 5 matching bases. In germline, CDR1 is SGHTA, CDR2 FQGTGA. The V gene lost 5 bases and the J gene lost 2 bases, with 10 bases spanning the gap. The CDR3 loop spans 14 amino acids. DNA of the CDR3: TGTGCCAGCAGCGCCACAGCGGCCTACAATGAGCAGTTCTTC. This encodes CASSATAAYNEQFF. Drawing the rest from reference TRBV7-3 and TRBJ2-1, the complete variable domain is GAGVSQTPSNKVTEKGKYVELRCDPISGHTALYWYRQSLGQGPEFLIYFQGTGAADDSGLPNDRFFAVRPEGSVSTLKIQRTERGDSAVYLCASSATAAYNEQFFGPGTRLTVL.

This sequence joins TRBV5-1 and TRBJ2-7, with a possible D match to TRBD2 (6 bases). The V gene lost 7 bases and the J gene lost 2 bases, with 13 bases spanning the gap. Germline loops: CDR1 SGHRS, CDR2 YFSETQ. The length of the CDR3 is 13 residues. The CDR3 protein is CASRAGTTYEQYF. The CDR3 region has the DNA TGCGCCAGCCGCGCGGGAACAACCTACGAGCAGTACTTC.

The chain has TRBV6-5 and TRBJ2-7; 9 nucleotides line up with TRBD1. This CDR3 comprises 14 residues. In germline, CDR1 is MNHEY, CDR2 SVGAGI. After removal of 4 bases from V and 3 bases from J, the junction contained 4 bases not matched to a gene. The CDR3 DNA sequence: TGTGCCAGCAGTTCTGACAGGGGGGGCTACGAGCAGTACTTC. It translates to CASSSDRGGYEQYF.

V gene TRBV5-1 combines with J gene TRBJ2-5; D is unclear. V was clipped by 0 bases and J by 5 bases, with 14 bases between them. Germline CDR1 is SGHRS and CDR2 is YFSETQ. This CDR3 is 15 amino acids long. The CDR3 spells CASSLGPVGMETQYF. The CDR3 nucleotides read TGCGCCAGCAGCTTGGGGCCCGTCGGTATGGAGACCCAGTACTTC.

The chain recombines TRBV5-1 with TRBJ2-7; D is unclear. The CDR3 extends over 13 amino acids. In germline, CDR1 is SGHRS, CDR2 YFSETQ. Trimming shortened V by 0 bases and J by 3 bases, and 7 bases separated the two germline ends. As DNA, the CDR3 is TGCGCCAGCAGCTTGGAGTTCGTCTACGAGCAGTACTTC. Protein sequence: CASSLEFVYEQYF.

The V and J genes are TRBV27 and TRBJ1-5; 7 nucleotides align to TRBD1. The CDR3 spans 17 residues. V lost 5 bases to trimming and J lost 7 bases; unmatched junction nucleotides: 17. Germline V CDR1 and CDR2: MNHEY, SMNVEV (reference sequence). The CDR3 reads CASSPLQGRPLGQPQHF. The CDR3 DNA is TGTGCCAGCAGTCCGTTACAGGGGCGCCCCTTAGGACAGCCCCAGCATTTT.

The genes are TRBV11-2 and TRBJ1-2; D not certain. Trimming left V 11 bases short and J 8 bases short, with 24 bases between. CDR3 size: 14 residues. Per germline, CDR1 SGHAT and CDR2 FQNNGV. The CDR3 region is CAVRRAAIEGGYTF. The CDR3 DNA is TGTGCCGTACGGCGGGCGGCGATAGAAGGAGGCTACACCTTC.

The chain carries TRBV18 and TRBJ1-5, with TRBD1 as a possible D gene (6 bases). Germline CDR1 KGHSH, CDR2 LQKENI. Trimming shortened V by 3 bases and J by 7 bases, and 13 bases separated the two germline ends. The CDR3 consists of 14 residues. CDR3 loop: CASSPSQGIQPQHF. For the CDR3, the DNA is TGTGCCAGCTCACCCTCCCAGGGGATACAGCCCCAGCATTTT. The whole variable domain, remainder taken from reference TRBV18 and TRBJ1-5, is NAGVMQNPRHLVRRRGQEARLRCSPMKGHSHVYWYRQLPEEGLKFMVYLQKENIIDESGMPKERFSAEFPKEGPSILRIQQVVRGDSAAYFCASSPSQGIQPQHFGDGTRLSIL.

Turning to this clone: This same CDR3 is encoded by further DNA sequences in the sample. The rearrangement links TRBV6-5 to TRBJ2-3; no clear D. The CDR3 length is 11 residues. V was trimmed by 2 bases and J by 6 bases, leaving 3 bases between them. Germline loops: CDR1 MNHEY, CDR2 SVGAGI. The CDR3 DNA follows: TGTGCCAGCAGTTACGCCGATACGCAGTATTTT. This encodes CASSYADTQYF.

The chain is built from TRBV11-3 and TRBJ2-2; a possible D gene is TRBD2 (7 bases). Germline loops: CDR1 SGHNT, CDR2 YENEEA. With 1 base removed from V and 4 bases from J, the gap between germline ends came to 13 bases. This CDR3 comprises 16 residues. As DNA, the CDR3 is TGTGCCAGCAGCTTAGGGGGAGGGGGATCCACCGGGGAGCTGTTTTTT. Translated: CASSLGGGGSTGELFF.

This clone was counted a single time. CDR3 protein: CASSPGGWARTDTQYF. The CDR3 DNA reads as TGCGCCAGCAGCCCCGGGGGGTGGGCCCGCACAGATACGCAGTATTTT. The chain employs TRBV4-3 and TRBJ2-3; 7 bases agree with TRBD2. CDR1 LGHNA and CDR2 YSLEER come from the germline V gene. Losses at the gene ends were 4 bases for V and 1 base for J; bases not matched to a gene: 8. The length of the CDR3 is 16 residues.

This chain joins TRBV7-9 and TRBJ2-1; 9 bases agree with TRBD2. CDR1 is SEHNR, CDR2 FQNEAQ, per germline (reference sequence). The CDR3 is 15 amino acids. J lost 9 bases, V lost 7 bases, and 13 bases had no gene match. The CDR3 loop is CASTRRREGDSEQFF. The CDR3 DNA reads as TGTGCCAGCACCCGGAGGCGGGAGGGGGATAGTGAGCAGTTCTTC. The full variable domain, rest sourced from reference TRBV7-9 and TRBJ2-1, is DTGVSQNPRHKITKRGQNVTFRCDPISEHNRLYWYRQTLGQGPEFLTYFQNEAQLEKSRLLSDRFSAERPKGSFSTLEIQRTEQGDSAMYLCASTRRREGDSEQFFGPGTRLTVL.

The table lists this clone with a few counts. V and J are TRBV2 and TRBJ2-7, with D perhaps matching TRBD2 (5 bases). Trimming stripped 7 bases from V and 2 bases from J, with 9 bases between. Germline V gene data show CDR1 as SNHLY and CDR2 as FYNNEI. CDR3 length equals 12 residues. The CDR3 reads CASMLGAYEQYF. DNA of the CDR3: TGTGCCAGCATGTTGGGAGCCTACGAGCAGTACTTC.

This clone was seen a single time. The rearrangement joins TRBV7-9 to TRBJ2-4; D gene uncertain. The CDR3 consists of 14 residues. The germline gives CDR1 SEHNR, CDR2 FQNEAQ (reference sequence). The V and J ends lost 5 bases and 7 bases respectively, with 15 bases between them. For the CDR3, the DNA is TGTGCCAGCAGCCCCCGGATTCCCGAGAACATTCAGTACTTC. Translating it yields CASSPRIPENIQYF.

This clone came up once. The chain joins TRBV11-3 to TRBJ2-1; 7 bases agree with TRBD1. The CDR3 runs to 14 residues. The V segment lost 5 bases and the J segment 8 bases; nucleotides outside the gene matches: 9. The V gene's germline CDR1 is SGHNT and CDR2 YENEEA. As DNA, the CDR3 is TGTGCCAGCAGCCCCTTCCGACAGGGCCATGAGCAGTTCTTC. Amino acids: CASSPFRQGHEQFF.

The J gene is TRBJ2-1, the V gene TRBV7-3; no clear D gene. The V end was cut by 2 bases, the J end by 8 bases, with 16 bases between. The CDR3 is made up of 15 amino acids. Germline values: CDR1 SGHTA, CDR2 FQGTGA. CDR3 bases: TGTGCCAGCAGCTTAGGCTTTCTGAGTACGGATGAGCAGTTCTTC. Protein sequence: CASSLGFLSTDEQFF.

This clone was observed once. The chain's CDR3 is CASSRYSGGAGRDTQYF. The CDR3 DNA reads TGTGCCAGCAGTCGTTACTCCGGGGGCGCAGGAAGAGATACGCAGTATTTT. The gene calls are TRBV28 and TRBJ2-3; D is perhaps TRBD1 or TRBD2 (6 bases each). The germline gives CDR1 MDHEN, CDR2 SYDVKM. The V end lost 5 bases, the J end lost 5 bases, and 23 bases lay between the germline ends. This CDR3 region has 17 residues.

This sequence joins TRBV7-2 and TRBJ1-5; 10 bases map to TRBD1. The ends lost 4 bases at V and 10 bases at J; junction bases unmatched: 10. CDR1 is SGHTA and CDR2 is FQGNSA in the germline V gene. CDR3 size: 15 residues. CDR3 protein: CASSYLDRGLGPQHF. The DNA of the CDR3 is TGTGCCAGCAGCTACCTAGACAGGGGGCTAGGTCCCCAGCATTTT.

This chain joins TRBV19 and TRBJ1-1; 9 nucleotides line up with TRBD1. The CDR3 contains 13 residues. Germline V gene lookup returns CDR1 LNHDA and CDR2 SQIVND (reference sequence). V lost 8 bases, J lost 5 bases, and 6 bases stayed unmatched. The CDR3 loop is CASEGTGRTEAFF. In DNA form, the CDR3 reads TGTGCCAGTGAGGGGACAGGGAGGACTGAAGCTTTCTTT.

The chain employs TRBV2 and TRBJ1-2; D perhaps matches TRBD1 (6 bases). The V end lost 1 base, the J end lost 0 bases, and 15 bases lay between the germline ends. This CDR3 has 17 amino acids. CDR1 and CDR2 from the germline V gene are SNHLY and FYNNEI. The CDR3 sequence: CASSEGTVYRTNYGYTF. CDR3 nucleotides: TGTGCCAGCAGTGAAGGGACAGTTTACAGAACTAACTATGGCTACACCTTC.

The chain uses TRBV28 and TRBJ2-3, with 9 bases identical to TRBD1. Unmatched junction bases numbered 8, after V lost 3 bases and J lost 4 bases. This CDR3 contains 16 residues. Germline CDR1 is MDHEN and CDR2 is SYDVKM. The CDR3 nucleotides are TGTGCCAGCAGTTTGTCGGACAGGGGTATTGCAGATACGCAGTATTTT. Residues: CASSLSDRGIADTQYF.

The chain recombines TRBV19 with TRBJ2-3; tentatively, D is TRBD1 (6 bases). Germline V gene lookup returns CDR1 LNHDA and CDR2 SQIVND (reference sequence). CDR3 length: 15 amino acids. With 1 base removed from V and 1 base from J, the gap between germline ends came to 9 bases. DNA of the CDR3: TGTGCCAGTAGTATAGGGCCAGGGGGCACAGATACGCAGTATTTT. Translated: CASSIGPGGTDTQYF.